This TCR beta chain emerged from a study of blood T cell repertoires in COVID-19. How the authors handled the data: Estimates of nucleated cell counts were drawn from the amplification of reference gene primers. Assay used: immunoSEQ multiplex PCR; TCRdb lists only in-frame clones, some missing. The V and J calls and clone size are taken from that table; D and trimming were inferred from the DNA. The sample lists 200,000 or so clones, 70% to 90% seen once, with over 2.5% in the top ten. The germline V gene has CDR1 MNHNS and CDR2 SASEGT. The CDR3 has 15 amino acids. V trimming: 1 base; J trimming: 3 bases; junction bases outside the gene matches: 5.

The material sequenced was peripheral blood. This clonotype was obtained from a man in his sixties with acute or convalescent COVID-19. V and J are TRBV6-1 and TRBJ1-2, with 7 bases matching TRBD1. CDR3 amino acids: CASSEEGARDYGYTF. The CDR3 DNA reads as TGTGCCAGCAGTGAAGAGGGGGCAAGGGACTATGGCTACACCTTC.